The TCR beta chain under discussion was sequenced for a study of Tregs in tolerant kidney transplant recipients. The study, taken as a whole, reports: No direct test of biological reproducibility was done here. Tregs expanded with activated donor B cells seemed most donor-specific. Findings come from small patient numbers and require larger validation.

The table came from immunoSEQ multiplex PCR; TCRdb's copy has only in-frame clones and leaves some out. Found here are some 240,000 clones, about 80% of them singletons; the top ten hold 0.64%. Unstimulated Tregs (CD4+CD25+CD127-) and CD4+CD25- non-Tregs were sorted from PBMCs. As regards this clone: The antigen is not known.

The TCR was taken from a human donor in good health. Sequencing was carried out using CD4+ T cells from blood.

In DNA form, the CDR3 reads TGTGCCAGCAGCTTCCAACTTACGCAGTATTTT. Its protein product is CASSFQLTQYF. The chain recombines TRBV7-9 with TRBJ2-3; D call uncertain. The CDR3 runs to 11 residues. Deletions cut 3 bases from V and 8 bases from J, with 6 bases between. In germline, CDR1 is SEHNR, CDR2 FQNEAQ (reference sequence).